The clone carrying this TCR beta chain was seen once. The antigen is not known. The CDR3 runs to 17 residues. V gave up 6 bases and J gave up 2 bases; unmatched junction bases: 12. Germline loops: CDR1 SGHKS, CDR2 YYEKEE (reference sequence). The source of the sample is a study of T cell responses to AZD1222 COVID-19 vaccine. Broader study findings: Clonal diversity may have been underestimated in mostly white British donors. At baseline, seropositivity was found in only six AZD1222 recipients.

Produced via immunoSEQ multiplex PCR; TCRdb's table is partial and in-frame only. This sample has 110,000 or so clones, with approximately 90% found just once. The chain combines TRBV5-5 with TRBJ2-5; 11 nucleotides agree with TRBD2. The receptor's source is an adult in good health. The source was peripheral blood, collected on day 0 of AZD1222 vaccination. Here the CDR3 DNA reads TGTGCCAGCACCAAGACTAGCGGGGCCCTAAAGCAAGAGACCCAGTACTTC. Translated, it gives CASTKTSGALKQETQYF.